The present TCR beta chain was sequenced within a study of blood T cell repertoires in COVID-19. Study information: Nucleic acid was either cDNA or gDNA, and it came from T cells, B-cell-depleted T cells, or PBMCs.

In the case of this clone: One end of the junction fails to match germline, which may point to a read error.

The CDR3 consists of 15 residues. Germline V gene sequence: CDR1 LNHDA, CDR2 SQIVND (reference sequence). The repertoire was sequenced with immunoSEQ multiplex PCR; TCRdb's copy has only in-frame clones and lacks some. This sample has fewer than 200,000 clones; 75% to 85% occur once, and the top ten carry around 8%. The source material was peripheral blood. The chain combines TRBV19 with TRBJ2-3; a possible D gene is TRBD2 (6 bases). The receptor was isolated from a woman aged 60-70 years with COVID-19, enrolled during active disease. The DNA for the CDR3 is TGTGCCAGTAGCATAGGTAGCGGAACCACAGATACGCAGTATTTT. It codes for CASSIGSGTTDTQYF.